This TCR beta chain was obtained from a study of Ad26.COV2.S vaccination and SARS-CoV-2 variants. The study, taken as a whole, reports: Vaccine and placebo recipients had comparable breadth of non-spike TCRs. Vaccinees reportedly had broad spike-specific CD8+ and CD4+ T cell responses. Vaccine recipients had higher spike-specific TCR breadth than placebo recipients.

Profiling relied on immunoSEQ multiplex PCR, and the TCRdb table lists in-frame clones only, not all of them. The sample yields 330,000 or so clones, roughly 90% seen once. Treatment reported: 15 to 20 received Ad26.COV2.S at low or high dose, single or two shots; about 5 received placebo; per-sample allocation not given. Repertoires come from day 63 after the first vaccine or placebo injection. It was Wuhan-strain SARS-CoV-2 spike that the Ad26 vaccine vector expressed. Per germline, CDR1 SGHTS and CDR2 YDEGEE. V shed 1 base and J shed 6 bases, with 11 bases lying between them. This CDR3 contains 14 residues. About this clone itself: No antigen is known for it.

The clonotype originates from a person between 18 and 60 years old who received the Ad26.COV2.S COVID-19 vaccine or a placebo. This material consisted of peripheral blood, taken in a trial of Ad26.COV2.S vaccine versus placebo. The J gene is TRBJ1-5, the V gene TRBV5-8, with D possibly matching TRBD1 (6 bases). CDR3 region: CASSLRGNGQPQHF. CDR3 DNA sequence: TGTGCCAGCAGCTTGAGGGGGAACGGTCAGCCCCAGCATTTT. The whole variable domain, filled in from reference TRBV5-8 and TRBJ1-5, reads EAGVTQSPTHLIKTRGQQATLRCSPISGHTSVYWYQQALGLGLQFLLWYDEGEERNRGNFPPRFSGRQFPNYSSELNVNALELEDSALYLCASSLRGNGQPQHFGDGTRLSIL.